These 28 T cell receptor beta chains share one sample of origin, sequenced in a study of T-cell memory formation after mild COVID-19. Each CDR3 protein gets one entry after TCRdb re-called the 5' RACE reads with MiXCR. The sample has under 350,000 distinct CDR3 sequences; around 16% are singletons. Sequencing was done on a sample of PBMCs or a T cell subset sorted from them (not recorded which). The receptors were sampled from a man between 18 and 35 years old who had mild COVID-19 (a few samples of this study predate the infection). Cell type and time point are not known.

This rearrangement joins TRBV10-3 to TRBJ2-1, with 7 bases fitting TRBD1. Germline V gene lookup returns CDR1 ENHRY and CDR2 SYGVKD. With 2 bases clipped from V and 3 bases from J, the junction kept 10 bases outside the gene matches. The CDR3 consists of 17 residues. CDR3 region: CAISETIQGPGYNEQFF. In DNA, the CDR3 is TGTGCCATCAGTGAGACCATACAGGGGCCCGGCTACAATGAGCAGTTCTTC.

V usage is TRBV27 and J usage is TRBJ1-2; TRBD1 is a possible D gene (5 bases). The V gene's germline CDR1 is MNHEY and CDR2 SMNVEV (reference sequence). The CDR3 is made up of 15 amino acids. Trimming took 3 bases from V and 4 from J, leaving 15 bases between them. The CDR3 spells CASSLREGYSYGYTF. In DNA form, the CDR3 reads TGTGCCAGCAGTTTGCGGGAGGGGTATAGCTATGGCTACACCTTC.

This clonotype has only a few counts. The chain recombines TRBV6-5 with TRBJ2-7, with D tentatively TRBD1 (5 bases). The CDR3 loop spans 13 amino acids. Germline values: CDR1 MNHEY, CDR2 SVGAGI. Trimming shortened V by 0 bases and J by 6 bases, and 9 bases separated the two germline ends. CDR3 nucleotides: TGTGCCAGCAGTTACTCGGCAGGGTCCGAGCAGTACGTC. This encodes CASSYSAGSEQYV.

CDR3 sequence: CASKPHQDRVGSPLHF. Here the CDR3 DNA reads TGTGCCAGCAAACCGCATCAGGACAGGGTAGGCTCACCCCTCCACTTT. The chain has TRBV7-2 and TRBJ1-6, with 8 nucleotides matching TRBD1. V was clipped by 7 bases and J by 10 bases; unmatched bases: 15. Germline loops: CDR1 SGHTA, CDR2 FQGNSA. The length of the CDR3 is 16 residues.

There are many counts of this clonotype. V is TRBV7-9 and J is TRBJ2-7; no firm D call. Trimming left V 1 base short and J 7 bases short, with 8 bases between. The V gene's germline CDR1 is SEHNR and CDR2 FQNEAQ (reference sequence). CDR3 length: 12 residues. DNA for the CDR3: TGTGCCAGCAGCTTAGATTATAGGGAGCAGTACTTC. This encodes CASSLDYREQYF.

The CDR3 protein is CASGGLQDPLAQYF. The CDR3 coding sequence is TGTGCCAGCGGGGGCCTCCAGGATCCGTTGGCCCAGTACTTC. The chain joins TRBV7-9 to TRBJ2-5; possibly TRBD1 for D (6 bases). Germline loops: CDR1 SEHNR, CDR2 FQNEAQ (reference sequence). Trimming left V 8 bases short and J 9 bases short, with 22 bases between. The CDR3 loop spans 14 amino acids.

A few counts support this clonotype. CDR3 sequence: CASSPQAGTQYF. The DNA of the CDR3 is TGTGCCAGCAGCCCGCAGGCCGGGACGCAGTATTTT. The chain is built from TRBV7-6 and TRBJ2-3, with unresolved D. Trimming pared 5 bases from V and 9 bases from J, leaving 12 bases between. The CDR3 spans 12 residues. From germline, CDR1 is SGHVS and CDR2 FNYEAQ. Looking up the rest from reference TRBV7-6 and TRBJ2-3 gives the full variable domain: GAGVSQSPRYKVTKRGQDVALRCDPISGHVSLYWYRQALGQGPEFLTYFNYEAQQDKSGLPNDRFSAERPEGSISTLTIQRTEQRDSAMYRCASSPQAGTQYFGPGTRLTVL.

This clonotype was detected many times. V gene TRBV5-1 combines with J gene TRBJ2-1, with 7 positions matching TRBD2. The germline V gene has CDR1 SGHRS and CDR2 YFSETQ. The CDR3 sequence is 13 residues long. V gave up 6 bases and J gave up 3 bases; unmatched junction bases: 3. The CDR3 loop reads CASTAGDYNEQFF. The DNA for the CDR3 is TGCGCCAGCACGGCGGGGGACTACAATGAGCAGTTCTTC.

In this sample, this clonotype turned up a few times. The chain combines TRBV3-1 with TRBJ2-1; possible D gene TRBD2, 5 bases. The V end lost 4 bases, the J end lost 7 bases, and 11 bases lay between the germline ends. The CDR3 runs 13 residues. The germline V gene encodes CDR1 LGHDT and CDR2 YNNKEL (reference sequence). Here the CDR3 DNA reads TGTGCCAGCAGCCCCCTGGCGGGTAATGAGCAGTTCTTC. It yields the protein CASSPLAGNEQFF.

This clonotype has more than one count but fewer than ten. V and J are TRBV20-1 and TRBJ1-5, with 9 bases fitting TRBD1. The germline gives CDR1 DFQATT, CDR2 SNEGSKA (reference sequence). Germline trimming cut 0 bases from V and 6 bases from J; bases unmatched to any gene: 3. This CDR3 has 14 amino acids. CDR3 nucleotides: TGCAGTGCTAGAGAAATACAGGGGGCTCAGCCCCAGCATTTT. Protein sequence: CSAREIQGAQPQHF.

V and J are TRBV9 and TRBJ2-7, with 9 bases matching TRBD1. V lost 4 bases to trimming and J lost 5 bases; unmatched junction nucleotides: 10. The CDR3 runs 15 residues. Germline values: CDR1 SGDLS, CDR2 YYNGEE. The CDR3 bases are TGTGCCAGCAGCAGCCGACAGGGGGAAATGAACGAGCAGTACTTC. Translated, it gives CASSSRQGEMNEQYF.

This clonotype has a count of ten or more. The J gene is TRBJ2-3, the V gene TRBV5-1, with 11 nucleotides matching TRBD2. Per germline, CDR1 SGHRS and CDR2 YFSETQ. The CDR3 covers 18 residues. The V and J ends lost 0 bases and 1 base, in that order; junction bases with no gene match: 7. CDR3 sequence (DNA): TGCGCCAGCAGCTTGGCCCTAGCGGGGGGTCCTGGCACAGATACGCAGTATTTT. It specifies CASSLALAGGPGTDTQYF.

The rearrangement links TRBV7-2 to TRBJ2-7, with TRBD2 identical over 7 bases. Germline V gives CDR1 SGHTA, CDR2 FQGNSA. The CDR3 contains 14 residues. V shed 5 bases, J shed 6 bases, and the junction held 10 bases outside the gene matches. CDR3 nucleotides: TGTGCCAGCAGCGGCCCGGGCGGGGGAGGCGAGCAGTACTTC. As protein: CASSGPGGGGEQYF.

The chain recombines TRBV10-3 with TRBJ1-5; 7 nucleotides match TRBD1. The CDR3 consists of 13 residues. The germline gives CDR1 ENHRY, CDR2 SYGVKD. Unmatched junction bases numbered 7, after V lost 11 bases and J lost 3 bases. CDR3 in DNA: TGTGCCTCCCGGGACAGTAACAATCAGCCCCAGCATTTT. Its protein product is CASRDSNNQPQHF.

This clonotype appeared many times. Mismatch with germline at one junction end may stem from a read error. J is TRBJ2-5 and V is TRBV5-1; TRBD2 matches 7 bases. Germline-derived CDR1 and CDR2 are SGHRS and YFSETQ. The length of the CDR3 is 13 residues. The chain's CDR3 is CASSFGGEETQYF. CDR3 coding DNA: TGTGCCAGCAGCTTTGGGGGGGAAGAGACCCAGTACTTC.

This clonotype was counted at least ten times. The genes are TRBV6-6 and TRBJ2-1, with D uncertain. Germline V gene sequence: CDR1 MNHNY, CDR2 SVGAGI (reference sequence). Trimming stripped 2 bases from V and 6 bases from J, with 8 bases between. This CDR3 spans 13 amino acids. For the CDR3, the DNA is TGTGCCAGCAGTTACGGGCGCCTCAATGAGCAGTTCTTC. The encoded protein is CASSYGRLNEQFF.

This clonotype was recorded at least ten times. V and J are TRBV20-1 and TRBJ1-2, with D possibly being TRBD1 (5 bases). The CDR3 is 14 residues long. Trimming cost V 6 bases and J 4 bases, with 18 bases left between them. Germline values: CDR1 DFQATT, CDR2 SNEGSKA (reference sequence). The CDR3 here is CSAKQSGAFYGYTF. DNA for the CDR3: TGCAGTGCGAAGCAGTCCGGGGCCTTCTATGGCTACACCTTC.

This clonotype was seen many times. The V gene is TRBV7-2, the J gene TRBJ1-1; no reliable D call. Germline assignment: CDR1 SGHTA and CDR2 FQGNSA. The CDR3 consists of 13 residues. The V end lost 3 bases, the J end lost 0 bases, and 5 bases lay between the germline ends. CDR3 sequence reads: CASSFSMNTEAFF. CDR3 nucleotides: TGTGCCAGCAGCTTTAGTATGAACACTGAAGCTTTCTTT.

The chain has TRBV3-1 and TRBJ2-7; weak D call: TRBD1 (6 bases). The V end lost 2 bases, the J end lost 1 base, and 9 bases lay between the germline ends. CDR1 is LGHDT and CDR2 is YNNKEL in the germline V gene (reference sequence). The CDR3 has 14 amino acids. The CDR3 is CASSQYGQSYEQYF. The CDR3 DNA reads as TGTGCCAGCAGCCAATACGGACAGTCCTACGAGCAGTACTTC.

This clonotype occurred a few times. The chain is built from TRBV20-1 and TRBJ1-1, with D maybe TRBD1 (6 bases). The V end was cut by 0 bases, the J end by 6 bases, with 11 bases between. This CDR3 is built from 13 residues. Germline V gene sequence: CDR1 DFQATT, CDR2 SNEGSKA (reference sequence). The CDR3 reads CSARDPQGSEAFF. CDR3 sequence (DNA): TGCAGTGCTAGAGATCCACAGGGCTCTGAAGCTTTCTTT.

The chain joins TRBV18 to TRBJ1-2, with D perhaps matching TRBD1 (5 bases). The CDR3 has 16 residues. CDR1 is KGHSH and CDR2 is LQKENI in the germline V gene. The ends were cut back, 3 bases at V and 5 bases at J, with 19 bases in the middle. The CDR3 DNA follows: TGTGCCAGCTCACCCACGACAGCGCTGTCCCTGTATGGCTACACCTTC. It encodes CASSPTTALSLYGYTF.

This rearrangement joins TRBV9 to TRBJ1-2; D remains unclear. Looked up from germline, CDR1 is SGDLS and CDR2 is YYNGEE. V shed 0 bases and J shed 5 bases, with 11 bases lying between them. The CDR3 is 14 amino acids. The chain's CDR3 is CASSVERGGYGYTF. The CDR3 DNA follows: TGTGCCAGCAGCGTAGAGCGGGGAGGATATGGCTACACCTTC.

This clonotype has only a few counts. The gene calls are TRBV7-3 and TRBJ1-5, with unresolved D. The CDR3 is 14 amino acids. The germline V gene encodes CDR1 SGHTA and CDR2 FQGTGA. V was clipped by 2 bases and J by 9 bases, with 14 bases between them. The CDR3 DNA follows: TGTGCCAGCAGCTTACGGGCCGGCGAGGGGCCCCAGCATTTT. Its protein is CASSLRAGEGPQHF.

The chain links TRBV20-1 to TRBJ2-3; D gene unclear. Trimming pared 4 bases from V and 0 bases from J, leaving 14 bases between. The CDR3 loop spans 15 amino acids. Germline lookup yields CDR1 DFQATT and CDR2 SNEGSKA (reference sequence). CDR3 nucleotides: TGCAGTGCTATAAGGTGGCAGGCGAGCACAGATACGCAGTATTTT. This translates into CSAIRWQASTDTQYF.

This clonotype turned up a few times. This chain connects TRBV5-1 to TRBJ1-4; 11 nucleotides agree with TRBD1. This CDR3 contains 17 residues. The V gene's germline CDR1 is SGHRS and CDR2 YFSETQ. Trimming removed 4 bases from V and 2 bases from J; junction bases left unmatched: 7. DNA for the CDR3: TGCGCCAGCAGCGCCTGGACAGGGGGCGACACTAATGAAAAACTGTTTTTT. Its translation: CASSAWTGGDTNEKLFF.

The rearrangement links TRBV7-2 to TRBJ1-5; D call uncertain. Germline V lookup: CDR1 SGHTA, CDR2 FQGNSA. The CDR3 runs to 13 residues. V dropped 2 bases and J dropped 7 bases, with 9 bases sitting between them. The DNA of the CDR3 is TGTGCCAGCAGCTTACAAGTCGGGCAGCCCCAGCATTTT. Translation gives CASSLQVGQPQHF.

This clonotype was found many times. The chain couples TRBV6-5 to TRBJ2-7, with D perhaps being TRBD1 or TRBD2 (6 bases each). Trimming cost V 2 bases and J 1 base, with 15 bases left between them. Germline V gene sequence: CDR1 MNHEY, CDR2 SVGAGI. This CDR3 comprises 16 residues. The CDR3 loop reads CASSYRRGPSSYEQYF. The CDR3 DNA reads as TGTGCCAGCAGTTACCGCCGGGGGCCGTCATCCTACGAGCAGTACTTC.

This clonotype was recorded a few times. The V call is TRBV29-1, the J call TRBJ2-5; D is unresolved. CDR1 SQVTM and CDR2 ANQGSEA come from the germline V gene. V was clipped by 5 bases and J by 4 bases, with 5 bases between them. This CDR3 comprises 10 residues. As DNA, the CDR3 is TGCAGCGTTAAGGGAGAGACCCAGTACTTC. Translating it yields CSVKGETQYF.